A single sample gave rise to the 12 T cell receptor beta chains below, sequenced in a study of CD8 T cells in ankylosing spondylitis. Study observations and caveats: Characteristic, it appeared, of ankylosing spondylitis blood was a TCR beta motif of roughly eight highly homologous variants.

Antigens for these TCRs are unknown. TCRdb itself ran the 5' RACE reads through MiXCR, one entry per CDR3 protein. The table records 470,000 or so distinct CDR3 sequences, roughly 26% of them present only once. Sequences were obtained from blood, either unsorted or a sorted T cell fraction (not recorded which). The source is a male donor with ankylosing spondylitis.

The V gene is TRBV20-1, the J gene TRBJ1-2; D is undetermined. There are 13 residues in the CDR3. The germline V gene encodes CDR1 DFQATT and CDR2 SNEGSKA (reference sequence). V lost 5 bases, J lost 8 bases, and 18 bases lay in between. CDR3 amino acids: CSASASRKRGYTF. CDR3 nucleotides: TGCAGTGCTTCGGCCTCTCGTAAAAGAGGCTACACCTTC.

The chain recombines TRBV20-1 with TRBJ2-2; D is ambiguous. The V end lost 3 bases, the J end lost 4 bases, and 9 bases lay between the germline ends. CDR1 is DFQATT and CDR2 is SNEGSKA in the germline V gene (reference sequence). The CDR3 totals 13 residues. The CDR3 coding sequence is TGCAGTGCTAGGCCCGTAGTCACCGGGGAGCTGTTTTTT. It codes for CSARPVVTGELFF.

This clonotype occurred a few times. The chain is built from TRBV27 and TRBJ1-2, with D possibly matching TRBD1 (5 bases). V dropped 5 bases and J dropped 2 bases, with 15 bases sitting between them. CDR1 and CDR2 (germline): MNHEY, SMNVEV (reference sequence). The CDR3 covers 15 residues. The CDR3 sequence: CASSRSGTVNYGYTF. CDR3 nucleotide sequence: TGTGCCAGCAGTCGATCCGGGACGGTAAACTATGGCTACACCTTC.

This chain connects TRBV7-9 to TRBJ2-3, with D unclear. CDR1 is SEHNR, CDR2 FQNEAQ, per germline (reference sequence). V dropped 2 bases and J dropped 2 bases, with 11 bases sitting between them. This CDR3 has 15 amino acids. As DNA, the CDR3 is TGTGCCAGCAGCTTAAAACGGCTAACCACAGATACGCAGTATTTT. The encoded protein is CASSLKRLTTDTQYF.

This clonotype has a handful of counts. The chain employs TRBV29-1 and TRBJ2-7; D gene ambiguous. V dropped 2 bases and J dropped 1 base, with 9 bases sitting between them. In germline, CDR1 is SQVTM, CDR2 ANQGSEA. The CDR3 has 13 residues. The DNA for the CDR3 is TGCAGCGTTGAATTGGGATCTTCCTACGAGCAGTACTTC. This encodes CSVELGSSYEQYF.

The chain has TRBV6-1 and TRBJ2-2; D remains unclear. CDR1 MNHNS and CDR2 SASEGT come from the germline V gene. The V end was cut by 8 bases, the J end by 5 bases, with 9 bases between. This CDR3 comprises 12 residues. CDR3 bases: TGTGCCAGCTTTGACGAGACCGGGGAGCTGTTTTTT. This translates into CASFDETGELFF.

The CDR3 DNA sequence: TGTGCCAGCTTACCTAGCGGGAGGGCTTCCTACAATGAGCAGTTCTTC. Translation gives CASLPSGRASYNEQFF. The J gene is TRBJ2-1, the V gene TRBV27; 12 nucleotides match TRBD2. The trim removed 8 bases at V and 1 base at J, leaving 6 bases unmatched. Germline lookup yields CDR1 MNHEY and CDR2 SMNVEV (reference sequence). This CDR3 contains 16 residues.

In this sample, this clonotype turned up many times. The chain links TRBV6-2 or TRBV6-3 to TRBJ2-7; D not resolved. This CDR3 is 14 amino acids long. Trimming removed 6 bases at V and 0 bases at J, with 12 bases between. CDR1 and CDR2 from the germline V gene are MNHEY and SVGEGT. The DNA for the CDR3 is TGTGCCAGCAGCCCCGACTGGAGCTCCTACGAGCAGTACTTC. The encoded protein is CASSPDWSSYEQYF.

The genes are TRBV20-1 and TRBJ2-1; TRBD1 matches 10 bases. The CDR3 is 14 residues long. Germline-derived CDR1 and CDR2 are DFQATT and SNEGSKA (reference sequence). Trimming cost V 4 bases and J 8 bases; bases outside gene matches: 8. The CDR3, as DNA: TGCAGTGCTAAAGGACAGGGGGAGATGGATGAGCAGTTCTTC. Its protein product is CSAKGQGEMDEQFF.

This chain joins TRBV7-6 and TRBJ2-2; tentative D call: TRBD2 (6 bases). CDR3 length equals 16 residues. Per germline, CDR1 SGHVS and CDR2 FNYEAQ. With 1 base removed from V and 3 bases from J, the gap between germline ends came to 12 bases. CDR3 in DNA: TGTGCCAGCAGCTTAGGCGGGACCGTTTACACCGGGGAGCTGTTTTTT. It yields the protein CASSLGGTVYTGELFF.

The J gene is TRBJ2-2, the V gene TRBV7-2, with TRBD1 as a possible D gene (6 bases). The germline V gene encodes CDR1 SGHTA and CDR2 FQGNSA. The CDR3 runs 14 residues. Trimming pared 0 bases from V and 7 bases from J, leaving 9 bases between. The CDR3 is CASSLAGADGELFF. The CDR3 DNA reads TGTGCCAGCAGCTTAGCGGGGGCGGACGGGGAGCTGTTTTTT.

This clonotype was counted a single time. The chain is built from TRBV2 and TRBJ2-5, with a weak D call TRBD2 (7 bases). Germline V lookup: CDR1 SNHLY, CDR2 FYNNEI. CDR3 length: 13 amino acids. V was trimmed by 7 bases and J by 7 bases, leaving 16 bases between them. Here the CDR3 reads CASTRGEGGTQYF. CDR3 DNA sequence: TGTGCCAGCACCCGAGGGGAGGGGGGGACCCAGTACTTC.